Listed here are 22 T cell receptor beta chains from one sample, sequenced in a study of human T cells and chemical hapten exposure. The sample's time point: pre-sensitization, week 0. Regarding treatment: therapeutic diphenylcyclopropenone sensitization with weekly scalp DPC. TCRdb ran MiXCR on the RACE reads and lists one entry per CDR3 protein. The table lists 300,000 to 450,000 distinct CDR3 sequences, 5% to 6.5% of them singletons. The sample was whole blood, taken in connection with sensitization to the hapten diphenylcyclopropenone (DPC). Receptors were obtained from a woman between 50 and 59 years old with alopecia areata. Some clones in this sample may be carry-over from other donors' samples.

This clonotype was recorded many times. The J gene is TRBJ2-1, the V gene TRBV14; D remains unclear. Germline lookup yields CDR1 SGHDN and CDR2 FVKESK. The germline V and J ends were trimmed by 4 bases and 4 bases, with 5 bases remaining between them. This CDR3 contains 12 residues. This CDR3 is CASSRNYNEQFF. Here the CDR3 DNA reads TGTGCCAGCAGCCGTAATTACAATGAGCAGTTCTTC.

There are many counts of this clonotype. J is TRBJ2-6 and V is TRBV10-2, with 7 nucleotides matching TRBD1. CDR3 length equals 16 residues. The germline V gene has CDR1 WSHSY and CDR2 SAAADI. V shed 0 bases, J shed 4 bases, and the junction held 3 bases outside the gene matches. The CDR3 DNA is TGCGCCAGCAGTGAGTCGAGGGGGCGAGGGGCCAACGTCCTGACTTTC. Encoded protein: CASSESRGRGANVLTF.

This clonotype has only a few counts. The rearrangement uses TRBV6-6 and TRBJ1-2; no clear D gene. The CDR3 length is 13 residues. V was clipped by 8 bases and J by 8 bases, with 18 bases between them. Germline V CDR1 and CDR2: MNHNY, SVGAGI (reference sequence). The CDR3 DNA sequence: TGTGCCAGCGGGCCCACAGTGGCGACGGGCTACACCTTC. This translates into CASGPTVATGYTF.

In this sample, this clonotype turned up a few times. The J gene is TRBJ1-5, the V gene TRBV6-1; 12 nucleotides align to TRBD1. Germline values: CDR1 MNHNS, CDR2 SASEGT. CDR3 length equals 17 residues. With V trimmed by 6 bases and J by 6 bases, 12 bases remained unmatched. The CDR3 coding sequence is TGTGCCAGCAGACTACCGGGACAGGGGGCAGGTTTTCAGCCCCAGCATTTT. Translation: CASRLPGQGAGFQPQHF.

This chain connects TRBV29-1 to TRBJ2-1; no definite D call. Deletions cut 4 bases from V and 7 bases from J, with 8 bases between. Germline V lookup: CDR1 SQVTM, CDR2 ANQGSEA. The CDR3 is 11 residues long. Here the CDR3 DNA reads TGCAGCGTTGTCGCCGTAAATGAGCAGTTCTTC. Translating it yields CSVVAVNEQFF.

This clonotype was found a few times. The chain employs TRBV29-1 and TRBJ2-3; D is perhaps TRBD1 (6 bases). The CDR3 length is 15 residues. CDR1 and CDR2 (germline): SQVTM, ANQGSEA. V was trimmed by 7 bases and J by 3 bases, leaving 20 bases between them. The chain's CDR3 is CSALEGGIETDTQYF. CDR3 DNA sequence: TGCAGCGCCTTGGAAGGGGGTATTGAGACAGATACGCAGTATTTT.

The V and J genes are TRBV11-2 and TRBJ2-4, with D possibly being TRBD2 (5 bases). Trimming stripped 1 base from V and 15 bases from J, with 25 bases between. From germline, CDR1 is SGHAT and CDR2 FQNNGV. This CDR3 is built from 16 residues. In nucleotides, the CDR3 is TGTGCCAGCAGCTTAGGGTCAAGGCCTAGCCTCCAGCTTCGGTACTTC. Encoded protein: CASSLGSRPSLQLRYF.

The J gene is TRBJ1-1, the V gene TRBV7-3; no definite D call. CDR3 length: 12 amino acids. The ends were cut back, 1 base at V and 12 bases at J, with 12 bases in the middle. Germline V gene data show CDR1 as SGHTA and CDR2 as FQGTGA. The DNA for the CDR3 is TGTGCCAGCAGCTTAATTGGCCAACCCCCTTTCTTT. Protein product: CASSLIGQPPFF.

The V call is TRBV30, the J call TRBJ2-1; a weak D match, TRBD2 (6 bases). The CDR3 is 14 amino acids. CDR1 and CDR2 (germline): GTSNPN, SVGIG (reference sequence). The ends were cut back, 4 bases at V and 0 bases at J, with 10 bases in the middle. The CDR3 DNA reads as TGTGCCTGGAATGCCGGGAGCTCCTACAATGAGCAGTTCTTC. This encodes CAWNAGSSYNEQFF.

This clonotype has a handful of counts. The J gene is TRBJ1-5, the V gene TRBV12-3 or TRBV12-4; no definite D call. The V end lost 3 bases, the J end lost 4 bases, and 13 bases lay between the germline ends. The CDR3 has 15 amino acids. The CDR3 loop is CASSFQSSLNQPQHF. The CDR3 DNA follows: TGTGCCAGCAGTTTTCAGTCTTCCCTTAATCAGCCCCAGCATTTT.

At least ten counts were recorded for this clonotype. V gene TRBV12-3 or TRBV12-4 combines with J gene TRBJ1-1, with D possibly being TRBD1 (5 bases). This CDR3 spans 13 amino acids. Trimming pared 6 bases from V and 5 bases from J, leaving 13 bases between. In DNA form, the CDR3 reads TGTGCCAGCAGCCCTTACGGGGGGACTGAAGCTTTCTTT. Translating it yields CASSPYGGTEAFF.

This clonotype was recorded many times. The chain uses TRBV2 and TRBJ2-3; TRBD2 matches 12 bases. The V gene end was trimmed by 5 bases and the J gene end by 1 base; junction bases not matched to a gene: 4. Germline lookup yields CDR1 SNHLY and CDR2 FYNNEI. This CDR3 comprises 16 residues. The CDR3 DNA sequence: TGTGCCAGCAGTCGAAGACTAGCGGGAGGCACAGATACGCAGTATTTT. Protein product: CASSRRLAGGTDTQYF.

This clonotype occurred many times. This chain links TRBV7-9 with TRBJ2-2, with D possibly called TRBD1 or TRBD2 (5 bases each). The CDR3 totals 15 residues. V was trimmed by 4 bases and J by 4 bases, leaving 13 bases between them. From germline, CDR1 is SEHNR and CDR2 FQNEAQ (reference sequence). The CDR3 nucleotides read TGTGCCAGCAGCTCCCGCCCGAGGGGCACCGGGGAGCTGTTTTTT. Translating it yields CASSSRPRGTGELFF.

This clonotype has ten or more counts. This chain joins TRBV20-1 and TRBJ1-2, with D possibly being TRBD1 (6 bases). Germline CDR1 reads DFQATT; CDR2 reads SNEGSKA (reference sequence). Trimming took off 0 bases at V and 8 bases at J, with 19 bases between the two ends. The CDR3 loop spans 15 amino acids. CDR3 protein: CSAREVGRGGEGYTF. In DNA, the CDR3 is TGCAGTGCTAGAGAGGTCGGCAGAGGGGGAGAAGGCTACACCTTC.

This clonotype was counted at least ten times. This sequence joins TRBV5-6 and TRBJ2-7, with a tentative D call TRBD1 (5 bases). The CDR3 is 13 amino acids. Per the germline V gene, CDR1 is SGHDT and CDR2 is YYEEEE. Trimming pared 2 bases from V and 3 bases from J, leaving 9 bases between. The CDR3 DNA reads as TGTGCCAGCAGCTTCCCAGGGATCTACGAGCAGTACTTC. This translates into CASSFPGIYEQYF.

V usage is TRBV4-1 and J usage is TRBJ1-4, with a possible D match to TRBD1 (5 bases). The CDR3 is 14 amino acids. CDR1 and CDR2 from the germline V gene are MGHRA and YSYEKL. Trimming shortened V by 1 base and J by 8 bases, and 11 bases separated the two germline ends. DNA for the CDR3: TGCGCCAGCAGCCAAGCGGGACCGAAGGAAAAACTGTTTTTT. It is translated as CASSQAGPKEKLFF.

This clonotype was detected only a few times. The chain carries TRBV12-3 or TRBV12-4 and TRBJ2-5; no clear D gene. The CDR3 consists of 14 residues. Between the trimmed V and J ends, which lost 2 bases and 1 base, there was a span of 8 bases. This chain's CDR3 is CASSLITSQETQYF. CDR3 nucleotide sequence: TGTGCCAGCAGTTTAATTACGAGCCAAGAGACCCAGTACTTC.

This clonotype was detected a few times. The chain uses TRBV7-8 and TRBJ1-2; a possible D gene is TRBD1 (5 bases). This CDR3 comprises 13 residues. Looked up from germline, CDR1 is SGHVS and CDR2 is FQNEAQ. Trimming cost V 1 base and J 3 bases, with 6 bases left between them. The CDR3 loop reads CASSLEGHYGYTF. For the CDR3, the DNA is TGTGCCAGCAGCTTAGAGGGGCACTATGGCTACACCTTC. The full variable domain, in which reference TRBV7-8 and TRBJ1-2 provide the parts outside the CDR3, is GAGVSQSPRYKVAKRGQDVALRCDPISGHVSLFWYQQALGQGPEFLTYFQNEAQLDKSGLPSDRFFAERPEGSVSTLKIQRTQQEDSAVYLCASSLEGHYGYTFGSGTRLTVV.

This chain links TRBV6-5 with TRBJ2-1; 9 positions agree with TRBD1. CDR3 length: 15 amino acids. The V segment lost 7 bases and the J segment 9 bases; nucleotides outside the gene matches: 13. Germline values: CDR1 MNHEY, CDR2 SVGAGI. CDR3: CASTREQGAIIEQFF. The CDR3 DNA follows: TGTGCCAGCACGCGGGAACAGGGGGCGATCATTGAGCAGTTCTTC.

At least ten counts were recorded for this clonotype. The rearrangement links TRBV5-5 to TRBJ1-1, with D possibly matching TRBD1 (5 bases). V was clipped by 3 bases and J by 5 bases, with 14 bases between them. The CDR3 length is 14 residues. Germline CDR1 reads SGHKS; CDR2 reads YYEKEE (reference sequence). The CDR3 coding sequence is TGTGCCAGCAGCTGGGACGGGGGTATGACTGAAGCTTTCTTT. Amino acid sequence: CASSWDGGMTEAFF.

The chain recombines TRBV9 with TRBJ2-7; possible D gene TRBD2, 5 bases. The V gene lost 0 bases and the J gene lost 3 bases, with 13 bases spanning the gap. CDR1 and CDR2 (germline): SGDLS, YYNGEE. The CDR3 is 15 amino acids. CDR3 sequence (DNA): TGTGCCAGCAGCGTAGATCTAGGGCGGGTCTACGAGCAGTACTTC. It encodes CASSVDLGRVYEQYF.

This clonotype was recorded at least ten times. This sequence joins TRBV20-1 and TRBJ2-5; 7 bases are a match to TRBD1. This CDR3 spans 13 amino acids. Germline assignment: CDR1 DFQATT and CDR2 SNEGSKA (reference sequence). After removal of 1 base from V and 5 bases from J, the junction contained 4 bases not matched to a gene. CDR3 nucleotides: TGCAGTGCTAGAGTACAGGGGCGCGAGACCCAGTACTTC. Protein: CSARVQGRETQYF.